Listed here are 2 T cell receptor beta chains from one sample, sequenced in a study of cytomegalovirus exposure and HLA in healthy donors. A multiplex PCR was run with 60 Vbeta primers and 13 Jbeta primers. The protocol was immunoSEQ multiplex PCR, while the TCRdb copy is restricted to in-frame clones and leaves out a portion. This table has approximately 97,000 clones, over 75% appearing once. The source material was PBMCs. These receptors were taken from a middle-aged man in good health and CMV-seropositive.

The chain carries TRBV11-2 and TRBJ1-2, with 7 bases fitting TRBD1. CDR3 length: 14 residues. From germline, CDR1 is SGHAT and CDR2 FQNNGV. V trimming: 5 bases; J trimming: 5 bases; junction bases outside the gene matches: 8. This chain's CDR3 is CASSPNTGEYGYTF. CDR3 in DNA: TGTGCCAGCAGCCCCAACACAGGGGAATATGGCTACACCTTC. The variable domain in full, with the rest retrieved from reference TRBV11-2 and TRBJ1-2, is EAGVAQSPRYKIIEKRQSVAFWCNPISGHATLYWYQQILGQGPKLLIQFQNNGVVDDSQLPKDRFSAERLKGVDSTLKIQPAKLEDSAVYLCASSPNTGEYGYTFGSGTRLTVV.

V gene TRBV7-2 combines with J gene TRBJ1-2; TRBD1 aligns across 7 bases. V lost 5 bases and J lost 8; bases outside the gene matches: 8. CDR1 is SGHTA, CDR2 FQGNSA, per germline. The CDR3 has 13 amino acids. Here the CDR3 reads CASSLDRVGGYTF. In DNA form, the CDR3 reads TGTGCCAGCAGCCTTGACAGGGTCGGGGGCTACACCTTC. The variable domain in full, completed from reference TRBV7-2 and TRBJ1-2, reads GAGVSQSPSNKVTEKGKDVELRCDPISGHTALYWYRQSLGQGLEFLIYFQGNSAPDKSGLPSDRFSAERTGGSVSTLTIQRTQQEDSAVYLCASSLDRVGGYTFGSGTRLTVV.